This T cell receptor (beta chain) emerged from a study of Graves' ophthalmopathy and Graves' hyperthyroidism. The sequenced template was RNA, covering the TCR beta CDR3 region. RT-PCR in the first round used HTBI primers; a second-round multiplex PCR followed. TCRdb re-called the multiplex PCR reads with MiXCR, one entry per CDR3 protein. The sample carries about 500,000 distinct CDR3 sequences, about an eighth recorded once. This clonotype was counted at least ten times. The antigen is not known. Between the trimmed V and J ends, which lost 7 bases and 5 bases, there was a span of 20 bases. The length of the CDR3 is 14 residues. CDR1 and CDR2 from the germline V gene are SQVTM and ANQGSEA. General study points: For predicting ophthalmopathy progression, the model had approximately 70% sensitivity and roughly 76% specificity.

In donors with ophthalmopathy, activity was moderate-to-severe, with CAS ≥3, NOSPECS ≥4 and duration under 3 months. The diagnosis was founded upon clinical symptoms, serum thyroxine, TRAb, thyroid ultrasound and orbital computed tomography. Sampling around 9.8 ml of fresh peripheral blood provided the PBMCs. The receptor's source is a woman aged 30 to 39 with Graves' ophthalmopathy. The sample was blood. The chain links TRBV29-1 to TRBJ1-2; weak D call: TRBD1 (6 bases). DNA for the CDR3: TGCAGCGCCACCGGGGGCCAAGAGGGGTATGGCTACACCTTC. Amino acid sequence: CSATGGQEGYGYTF.